This T cell receptor (beta chain) was recorded in a study of blood T cell repertoires in COVID-19. Study at large: COVID-19 samples collected from the United States, Italy and Spain covered acute and convalescent phases. In each case, the material was cDNA or gDNA derived from T cells, B-cell-depleted T cells, or PBMCs.

This CDR3 has 14 residues. V lost 3 bases and J lost 7; bases outside the gene matches: 4. Germline V gene lookup returns CDR1 KGHSH and CDR2 LQKENI. Authors' methods: Amplification of reference gene primers was used by the study to estimate nucleated cell counts. Method: immunoSEQ multiplex PCR; TCRdb's copy keeps in-frame clones and lacks some. V and J calls and clone size are those listed in that table; D and trimming were worked out from the DNA. There are roughly 130,000 clones in the sample; roughly four fifths occur only once, and approximately 4.9% lies in the top ten. The clonotype comes from a woman in her 70s with acute or convalescent COVID-19. The chain employs TRBV18 and TRBJ1-4; 8 positions match TRBD1. The sequenced sample was peripheral blood. The chain's CDR3 is CASSPDRVSEKLFF. The CDR3 nucleotides are TGTGCCAGCTCACCGGACAGGGTGAGTGAAAAACTGTTTTTT.